This T cell receptor (beta chain) was found in a study of blood T cell repertoires in COVID-19. Study background: The analysed material was cDNA or gDNA that came from T cells, B-cell-depleted T cells, or PBMCs.

The CDR3 has 17 amino acids. CDR1 is MNHEY, CDR2 SVGEGT, per germline. The V end was cut by 2 bases, the J end by 0 bases, with 14 bases between. The data were produced by immunoSEQ multiplex PCR, yet TCRdb's version contains in-frame clones alone and is incomplete. The table lists tens of thousands of clones, more than 75% of them singletons, with roughly 1.2% in the top ten. This clone has more than one count but fewer than ten. The sequencing input was peripheral blood. The V gene is TRBV6-2 or TRBV6-3, the J gene TRBJ1-3; no definite D call. The receptor was isolated from a woman over 75 with acute or convalescent COVID-19. The CDR3 protein is CASSYSPGSRSGNTIYF. In DNA form, the CDR3 reads TGTGCCAGCAGTTACAGTCCAGGTTCCCGCTCTGGAAACACCATATATTTT.